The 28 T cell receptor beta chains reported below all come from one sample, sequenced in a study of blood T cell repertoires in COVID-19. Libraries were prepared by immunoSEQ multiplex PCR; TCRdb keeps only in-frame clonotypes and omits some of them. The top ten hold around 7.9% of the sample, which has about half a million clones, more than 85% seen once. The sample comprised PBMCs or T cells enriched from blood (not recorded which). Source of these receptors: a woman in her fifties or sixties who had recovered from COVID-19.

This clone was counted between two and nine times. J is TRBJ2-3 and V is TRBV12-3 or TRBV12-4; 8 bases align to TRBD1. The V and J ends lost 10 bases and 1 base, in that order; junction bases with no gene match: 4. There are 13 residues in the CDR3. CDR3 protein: CAISGQGTDTQYF. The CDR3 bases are TGTGCCATCTCGGGACAGGGCACAGATACGCAGTATTTT.

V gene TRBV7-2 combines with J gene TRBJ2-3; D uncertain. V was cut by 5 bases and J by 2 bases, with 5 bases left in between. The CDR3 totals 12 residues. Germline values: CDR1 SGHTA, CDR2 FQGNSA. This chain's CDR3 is CASSPPTDTQYF. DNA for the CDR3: TGTGCCAGCAGCCCTCCCACAGATACGCAGTATTTT.

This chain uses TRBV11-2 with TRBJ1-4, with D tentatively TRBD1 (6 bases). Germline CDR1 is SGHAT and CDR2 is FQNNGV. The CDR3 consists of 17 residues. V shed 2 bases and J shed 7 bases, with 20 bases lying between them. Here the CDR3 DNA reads TGTGCCAGCAGCTTAAATTCTATTTCCGGGACACTTGAAAAACTGTTTTTT. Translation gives CASSLNSISGTLEKLFF.

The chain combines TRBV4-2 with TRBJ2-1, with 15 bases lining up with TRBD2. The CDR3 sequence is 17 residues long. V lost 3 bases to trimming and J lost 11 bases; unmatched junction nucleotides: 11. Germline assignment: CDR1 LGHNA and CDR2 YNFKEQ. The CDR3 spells CASSQDGLAGGKRQQFF. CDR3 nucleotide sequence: TGTGCCAGCAGCCAGGATGGACTAGCGGGGGGGAAACGTCAGCAGTTCTTC.

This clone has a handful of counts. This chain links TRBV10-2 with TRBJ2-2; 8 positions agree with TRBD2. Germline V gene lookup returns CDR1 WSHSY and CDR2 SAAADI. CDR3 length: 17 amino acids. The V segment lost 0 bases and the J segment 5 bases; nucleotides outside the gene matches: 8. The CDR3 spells CASSESGAGGWTGELFF. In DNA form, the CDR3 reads TGCGCCAGCAGTGAGTCGGGGGCGGGGGGATGGACCGGGGAGCTGTTTTTT.

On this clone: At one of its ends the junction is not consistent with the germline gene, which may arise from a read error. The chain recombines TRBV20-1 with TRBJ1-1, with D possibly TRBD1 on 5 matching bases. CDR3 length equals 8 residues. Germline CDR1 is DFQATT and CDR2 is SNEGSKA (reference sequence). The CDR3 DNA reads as TGCAGTGCTACCAGGGAGGACTTT. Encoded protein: CSATREDF.

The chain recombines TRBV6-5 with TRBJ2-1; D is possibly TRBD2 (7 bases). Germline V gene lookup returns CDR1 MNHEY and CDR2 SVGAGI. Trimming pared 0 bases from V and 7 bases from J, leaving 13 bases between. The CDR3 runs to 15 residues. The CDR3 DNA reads TGTGCCAGCAGTTACTCGGAAGGGGGGGTGAATGAGCAGTTCTTC. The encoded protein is CASSYSEGGVNEQFF.

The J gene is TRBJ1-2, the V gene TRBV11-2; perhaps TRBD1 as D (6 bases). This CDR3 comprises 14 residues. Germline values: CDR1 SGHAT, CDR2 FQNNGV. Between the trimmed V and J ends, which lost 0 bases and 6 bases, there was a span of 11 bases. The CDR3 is CASSLEIQGNGYTF. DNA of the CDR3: TGTGCCAGCAGCTTAGAGATCCAGGGGAATGGCTACACCTTC.

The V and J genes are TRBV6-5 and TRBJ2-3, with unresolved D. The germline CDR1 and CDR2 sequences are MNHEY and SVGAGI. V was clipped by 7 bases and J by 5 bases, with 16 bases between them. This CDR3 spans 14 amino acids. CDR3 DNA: TGTGCCAGCAAACAGACCCATCAGTTAGATACGCAGTATTTT. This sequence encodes CASKQTHQLDTQYF.

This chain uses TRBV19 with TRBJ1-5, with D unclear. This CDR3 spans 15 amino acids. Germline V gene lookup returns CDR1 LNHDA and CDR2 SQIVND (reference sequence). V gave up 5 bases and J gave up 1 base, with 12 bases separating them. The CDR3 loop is CASSQEGYSNQPQHF. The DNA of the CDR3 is TGTGCCAGTAGTCAGGAGGGATACAGCAATCAGCCCCAGCATTTT. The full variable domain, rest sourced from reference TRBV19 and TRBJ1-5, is DGGITQSPKYLFRKEGQNVTLSCEQNLNHDAMYWYRQDPGQGLRLIYYSQIVNDFQKGDIAEGYSVSREKKESFPLTVTSAQKNPTAFYLCASSQEGYSNQPQHFGDGTRLSIL.

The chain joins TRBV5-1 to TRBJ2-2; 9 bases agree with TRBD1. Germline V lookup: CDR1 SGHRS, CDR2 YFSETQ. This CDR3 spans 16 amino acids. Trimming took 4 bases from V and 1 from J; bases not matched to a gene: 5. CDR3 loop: CASSPGTGLNTGELFF. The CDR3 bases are TGCGCCAGCAGCCCCGGGACAGGGTTGAACACCGGGGAGCTGTTTTTT.

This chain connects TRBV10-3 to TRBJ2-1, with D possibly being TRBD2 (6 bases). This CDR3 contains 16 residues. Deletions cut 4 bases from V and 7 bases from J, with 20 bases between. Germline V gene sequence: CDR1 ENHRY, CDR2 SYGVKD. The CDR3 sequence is CAISAGLSGGINEQFF. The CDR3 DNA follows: TGTGCCATCAGTGCAGGATTAAGCGGCGGGATTAATGAGCAGTTCTTC.

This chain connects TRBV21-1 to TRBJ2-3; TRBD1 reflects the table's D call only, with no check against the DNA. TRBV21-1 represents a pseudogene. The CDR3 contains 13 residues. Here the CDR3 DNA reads TGTGCCAGCTTTTTGGTTGGGCCGGATACGCAGTATTTT. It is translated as CASFLVGPDTQYF.

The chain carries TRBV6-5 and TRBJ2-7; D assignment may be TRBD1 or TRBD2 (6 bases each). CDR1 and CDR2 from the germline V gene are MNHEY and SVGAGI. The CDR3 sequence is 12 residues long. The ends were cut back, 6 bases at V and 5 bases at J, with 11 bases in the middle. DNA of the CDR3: TGTGCCAGCAGATACAGGGAGGACGAGCAGTACTTC. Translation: CASRYREDEQYF.

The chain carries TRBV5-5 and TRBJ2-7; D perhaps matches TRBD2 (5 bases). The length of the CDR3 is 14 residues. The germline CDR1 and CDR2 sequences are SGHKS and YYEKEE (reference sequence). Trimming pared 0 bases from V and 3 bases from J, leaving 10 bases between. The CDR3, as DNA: TGTGCCAGCAGCTTGGGAGGGTGGAACTACGAGCAGTACGTC. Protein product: CASSLGGWNYEQYV.

Written as DNA, the CDR3 is TGTGCCAGCAGCTTATTTGGAGGGTTGATCACTGAAGCTTTCTTT. The encoded protein is CASSLFGGLITEAFF. The chain uses TRBV11-2 and TRBJ1-1; D is undetermined. V lost 2 bases and J 4 bases, leaving 14 bases between the germline ends. Germline CDR1 reads SGHAT; CDR2 reads FQNNGV. The length of the CDR3 is 15 residues.

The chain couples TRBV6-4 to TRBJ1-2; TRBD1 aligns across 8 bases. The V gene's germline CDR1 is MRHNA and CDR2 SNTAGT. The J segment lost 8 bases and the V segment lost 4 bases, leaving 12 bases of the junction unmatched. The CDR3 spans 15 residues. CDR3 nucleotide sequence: TGTGCCAGCAGTGCAACCGGGACAGGTTGGGACGGCTACACCTTC. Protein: CASSATGTGWDGYTF.

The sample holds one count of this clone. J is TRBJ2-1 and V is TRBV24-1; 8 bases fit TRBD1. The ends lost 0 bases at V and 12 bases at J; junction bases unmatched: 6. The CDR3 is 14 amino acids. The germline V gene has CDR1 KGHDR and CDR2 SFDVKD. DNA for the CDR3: TGTGCCACCAGTGATTTGCCAGGGACAGGTCGGCAGTTCTTC. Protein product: CATSDLPGTGRQFF.

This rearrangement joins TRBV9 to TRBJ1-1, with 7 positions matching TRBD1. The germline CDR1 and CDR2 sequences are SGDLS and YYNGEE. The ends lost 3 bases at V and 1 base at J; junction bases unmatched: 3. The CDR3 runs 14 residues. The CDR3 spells CASSADRPNTEAFF. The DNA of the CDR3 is TGTGCCAGCAGCGCGGACAGGCCGAACACTGAAGCTTTCTTT.

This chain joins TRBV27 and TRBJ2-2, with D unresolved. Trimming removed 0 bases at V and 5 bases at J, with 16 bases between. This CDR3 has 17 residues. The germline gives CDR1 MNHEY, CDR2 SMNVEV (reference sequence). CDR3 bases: TGTGCCAGCAGTTTATCATCCCCACCCTACGGGACCGGGGAGCTGTTTTTT. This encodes CASSLSSPPYGTGELFF.

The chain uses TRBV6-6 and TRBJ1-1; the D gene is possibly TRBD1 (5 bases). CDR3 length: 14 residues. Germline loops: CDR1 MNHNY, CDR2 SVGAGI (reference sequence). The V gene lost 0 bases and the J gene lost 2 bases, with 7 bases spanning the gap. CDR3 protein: CASSYSGLNTEAFF. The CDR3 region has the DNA TGTGCCAGCAGTTACTCGGGACTTAACACTGAAGCTTTCTTT.

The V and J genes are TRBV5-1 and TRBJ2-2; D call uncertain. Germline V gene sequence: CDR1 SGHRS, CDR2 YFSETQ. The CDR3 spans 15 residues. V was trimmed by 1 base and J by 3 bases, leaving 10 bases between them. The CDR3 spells CASSLSGLYTGELFF. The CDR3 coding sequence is TGCGCCAGCAGCTTGAGTGGGCTCTACACCGGGGAGCTGTTTTTT.

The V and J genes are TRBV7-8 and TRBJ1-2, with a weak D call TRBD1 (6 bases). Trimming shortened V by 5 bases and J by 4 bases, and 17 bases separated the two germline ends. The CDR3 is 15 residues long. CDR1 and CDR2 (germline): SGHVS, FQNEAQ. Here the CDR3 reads CASSLNRAGVYGYTF. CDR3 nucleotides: TGTGCCAGCAGCCTTAACAGGGCTGGGGTCTATGGCTACACCTTC.

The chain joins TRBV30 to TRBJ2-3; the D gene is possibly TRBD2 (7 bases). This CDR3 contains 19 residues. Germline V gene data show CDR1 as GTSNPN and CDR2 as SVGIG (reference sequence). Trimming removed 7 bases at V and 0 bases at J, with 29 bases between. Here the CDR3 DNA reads TGTGCCTCAGACCTCGGCGGGGGCCCGTACCCCTATAGCACAGATACGCAGTATTTT. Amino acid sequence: CASDLGGGPYPYSTDTQYF. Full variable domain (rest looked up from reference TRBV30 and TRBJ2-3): SQTIHQWPATLVQPVGSPLSLECTVEGTSNPNLYWYRQAAGRGLQLLFYSVGIGQISSEVPQNLSASRPQDRQFILSSKKLLLSDSGFYLCASDLGGGPYPYSTDTQYFGPGTRLTVL.

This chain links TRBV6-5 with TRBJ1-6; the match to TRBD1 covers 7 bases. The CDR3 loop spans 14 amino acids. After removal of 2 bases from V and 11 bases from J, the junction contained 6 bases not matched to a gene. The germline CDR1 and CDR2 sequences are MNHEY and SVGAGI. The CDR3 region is CASSYDRVIPPLHF. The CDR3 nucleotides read TGTGCCAGCAGTTACGACAGGGTAATCCCACCCCTCCACTTT.

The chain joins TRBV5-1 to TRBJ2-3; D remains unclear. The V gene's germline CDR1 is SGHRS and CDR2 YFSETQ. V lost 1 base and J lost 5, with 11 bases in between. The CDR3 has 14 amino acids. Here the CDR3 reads CASSLSTVVDTQYF. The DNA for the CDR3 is TGCGCCAGCAGCTTGTCAACGGTAGTAGATACGCAGTATTTT. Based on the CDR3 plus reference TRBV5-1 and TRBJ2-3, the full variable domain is KAGVTQTPRYLIKTRGQQVTLSCSPISGHRSVSWYQQTPGQGLQFLFEYFSETQRNKGNFPGRFSGRQFSNSRSEMNVSTLELGDSALYLCASSLSTVVDTQYFGPGTRLTVL.

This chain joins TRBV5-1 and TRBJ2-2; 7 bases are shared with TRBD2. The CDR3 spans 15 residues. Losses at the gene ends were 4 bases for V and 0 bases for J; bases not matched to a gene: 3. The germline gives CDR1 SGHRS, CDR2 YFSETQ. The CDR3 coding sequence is TGCGCCAGCAGCCGGGGACTACCGAACACCGGGGAGCTGTTTTTT. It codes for CASSRGLPNTGELFF.

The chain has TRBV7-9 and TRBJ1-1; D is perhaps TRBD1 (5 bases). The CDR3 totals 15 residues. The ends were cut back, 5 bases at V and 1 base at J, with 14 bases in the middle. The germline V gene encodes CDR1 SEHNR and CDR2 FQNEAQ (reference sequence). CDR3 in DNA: TGTGCCAGCAGCCACCGCGGGGGAGCGAACACTGAAGCTTTCTTT. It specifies CASSHRGGANTEAFF.